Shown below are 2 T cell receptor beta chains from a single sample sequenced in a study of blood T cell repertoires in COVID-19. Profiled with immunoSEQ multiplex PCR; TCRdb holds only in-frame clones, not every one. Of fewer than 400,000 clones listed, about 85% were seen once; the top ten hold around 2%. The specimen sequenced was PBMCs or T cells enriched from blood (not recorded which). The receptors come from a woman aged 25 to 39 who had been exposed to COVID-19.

The CDR3 DNA follows: TGTGCCAGCAGCTTAAACCCAGGGACTAGCACAGATACGCAGTATTTT. Translated: CASSLNPGTSTDTQYF. V usage is TRBV7-3 and J usage is TRBJ2-3; D might be TRBD2 (6 bases). V lost 1 base, J lost 0 bases, and 11 bases lay in between. Germline V gives CDR1 SGHTA, CDR2 FQGTGA. CDR3 size: 16 residues.

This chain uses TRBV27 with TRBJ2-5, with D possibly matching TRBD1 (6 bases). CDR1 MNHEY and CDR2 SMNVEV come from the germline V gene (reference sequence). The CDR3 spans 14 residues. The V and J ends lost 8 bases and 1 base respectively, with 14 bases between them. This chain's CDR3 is CASGRRGSQETQYF. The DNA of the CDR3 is TGTGCCAGCGGGAGAAGGGGGTCCCAAGAGACCCAGTACTTC.